Shown below are 32 T cell receptor beta chains from a single sample sequenced in a study of prognosis after radiotherapy for stage I lung cancer. Genomic DNA was subjected to two-round multiplex PCR for amplification of TCR beta CDR3. The use of primers specific to each TRBV and TRBJ gene characterized first-round PCR. TCRdb reprocessed the multiplex PCR reads with MiXCR, giving one entry per CDR3 protein. The table lists 25,000 to 35,000 distinct CDR3 sequences, less than 35% of them singletons, with more than 30% in the top ten. Sequenced here: PBMCs, sampled before or after stereotactic body radiation therapy (not recorded which). The receptor set was obtained from a donor aged 50 or older with non-small cell lung cancer.

At least ten counts were recorded for this clonotype. V is TRBV20-1 and J is TRBJ2-7; 10 bases are a match to TRBD1. After removal of 7 bases from V and 4 bases from J, the junction contained 1 base not matched to a gene. The CDR3 loop spans 11 amino acids. The germline gives CDR1 DFQATT, CDR2 SNEGSKA (reference sequence). The CDR3 DNA sequence: TGCAGTGGGACAGGGGGGTACGAGCAGTACTTC. It translates to CSGTGGYEQYF.

This clonotype is categorized as medium-sized (0.01 to 0.1%). This rearrangement joins TRBV2 to TRBJ2-7, with a possible D match to TRBD2 (5 bases). The V gene lost 2 bases and the J gene lost 3 bases, with 17 bases spanning the gap. The CDR3 contains 16 residues. Germline V gives CDR1 SNHLY, CDR2 FYNNEI. The CDR3 loop is CASSELVTGLFYEQYF. The CDR3 region has the DNA TGTGCCAGCAGTGAACTTGTAACGGGATTATTCTACGAGCAGTACTTC.

This clonotype was found many times. This chain uses TRBV4-1 with TRBJ1-5; tentative D call: TRBD1 (5 bases). Germline CDR1 is MGHRA and CDR2 is YSYEKL. The CDR3 loop spans 13 amino acids. The germline V and J ends were trimmed by 8 bases and 4 bases, with 12 bases remaining between them. The CDR3 loop is CASSKPGNQPQHF. The CDR3 DNA reads TGCGCCAGCTCAAAGCCAGGGAATCAGCCCCAGCATTTT.

The chain recombines TRBV6-1 with TRBJ2-7; 15 positions agree with TRBD2. Germline V gives CDR1 MNHNS, CDR2 SASEGT. The CDR3 runs 18 residues. J lost 2 bases, V lost 4 bases, and 9 bases had no gene match. CDR3 amino acids: CASSVRGLAGGRPYEQYF. The CDR3 coding sequence is TGTGCCAGCAGTGTACGAGGACTAGCGGGAGGGCGTCCCTACGAGCAGTACTTC.

The table lists this clonotype with many counts. The genes are TRBV30 and TRBJ2-5, with D perhaps TRBD1 (6 bases). Looked up from germline, CDR1 is GTSNPN and CDR2 is SVGIG (reference sequence). Trimming stripped 0 bases from V and 2 bases from J, with 13 bases between. This CDR3 comprises 15 residues. The CDR3 region is CAWSVLTGPQETQYF. CDR3 sequence (DNA): TGTGCCTGGAGTGTACTAACAGGGCCGCAAGAGACCCAGTACTTC.

This clonotype was recorded once. The junction shows a germline mismatch at one end, possibly a read error. The chain couples TRBV12-3 or TRBV12-4 to TRBJ2-6, with D tentatively TRBD1 or TRBD2 (5 bases each). CDR3 length equals 16 residues. The CDR3 DNA follows: TGTGCCAGCAGTTCACTCGGGACCTCTGGGGTCAACGTACTGACTTTC. The encoded protein is CASSSLGTSGVNVLTF.

This clonotype occurred a few times. A read error is possible here, since a much larger clone lies one base away. The genes are TRBV5-1 and TRBJ2-1, with a weak D call TRBD1 (6 bases). Germline V gene data show CDR1 as SGHRS and CDR2 as YFSETQ. Trimming shortened V by 6 bases and J by 15 bases, and 16 bases separated the two germline ends. The CDR3 length is 11 residues. DNA for the CDR3: TGCGCCAGCATAACAGGGAATTCAGCGTTCTTC. Its translation: CASITGNSAFF.

With regard to this clonotype: A read error likely explains this, since a far larger clone differs by one base. This chain joins TRBV6-2 or TRBV6-3 and TRBJ1-3; D remains ambiguous. Germline V CDR1 and CDR2: MNHEY, SVGEGT. This CDR3 spans 13 amino acids. CDR3 DNA: TGTGCCAGCAGATTGGGCTCTGGAAACACCACATATTTT. Translating it yields CASRLGSGNTTYF.

At least ten counts were recorded for this clonotype. The CDR3 bases are TGTGCCAGCAGTGAAGCTGCATTTGCGGGAGTCGGGGAGCAGTTCTTC. The encoded protein is CASSEAAFAGVGEQFF. The rearrangement joins TRBV2 to TRBJ2-1; 7 positions agree with TRBD2. V lost 0 bases, J lost 10 bases, and 12 bases stayed unmatched. The CDR3 extends over 16 amino acids. Germline CDR1 reads SNHLY; CDR2 reads FYNNEI.

In its sample, this clonotype was seen a few times. This may arise from a read error, as a much more abundant clone is one base away. V is TRBV24-1 and J is TRBJ1-2, with 11 bases that match TRBD1. After removal of 6 bases from V and 4 bases from J, the junction contained 9 bases not matched to a gene. From germline, CDR1 is KGHDR and CDR2 SFDVKD. CDR3 length: 16 amino acids. This CDR3 is CATSYHGTGGVYGYTF. In DNA, the CDR3 is TGTGCCACCAGTTACCACGGGACAGGGGGGGTCTATGGCTACACCTTC.

The rearrangement joins TRBV6-1 to TRBJ1-1; TRBD1 aligns across 9 bases. The CDR3 totals 15 residues. V shed 2 bases, J shed 14 bases, and the junction held 15 bases outside the gene matches. Germline CDR1 and CDR2: MNHNS and SASEGT. The CDR3 is CASSESGTGRFWAFF. The CDR3 nucleotides read TGTGCCAGCAGTGAATCCGGGACAGGGAGGTTCTGGGCCTTCTTT.

This clonotype was found many times. The chain couples TRBV30 to TRBJ2-2; D is ambiguous. Germline CDR1 is GTSNPN and CDR2 is SVGIG (reference sequence). Trimming cost V 2 bases and J 15 bases, with 13 bases left between them. The CDR3 totals 11 residues. The CDR3 spells CAWSPRKVMFF. CDR3 sequence (DNA): TGTGCCTGGAGTCCCCGAAAAGTGATGTTTTTT.

Comment on this clonotype: A read error may produce the germline difference seen at one junction end. This chain connects TRBV19 to TRBJ1-5; weak D call: TRBD1 (6 bases). The germline V gene encodes CDR1 LNHDA and CDR2 SQIVND (reference sequence). This CDR3 is built from 16 residues. This CDR3 is CASKGGGPYSNKPQHF. CDR3 in DNA: TGTGCCAGCAAAGGGGGAGGTCCCTATAGCAATAAGCCCCAGCATTTT.

This clonotype was recorded many times. This chain uses TRBV7-9 with TRBJ1-1; D remains unclear. The CDR3 runs 14 residues. Germline CDR1 and CDR2: SEHNR and FQNEAQ (reference sequence). Trimming removed 5 bases from V and 3 bases from J, with 13 bases in between. In DNA, the CDR3 is TGTGCCAGCAGCCCAACAGATTTCGACACTGAAGCTTTCTTT. As protein: CASSPTDFDTEAFF.

The rearrangement links TRBV15 to TRBJ1-2; a possible D gene is TRBD1 (6 bases). The CDR3 sequence is 16 residues long. The V gene's germline CDR1 is LNHNV and CDR2 YYDKDF (reference sequence). The V end was cut by 3 bases, the J end by 2 bases, with 16 bases between. CDR3 in amino acids: CATSRETGLSNYGYTF. The CDR3 DNA is TGTGCCACCAGCAGGGAAACAGGGTTGTCGAACTATGGCTACACCTTC.

As concerns this clonotype: With a much larger clone just one base away, this may be a read error. The chain carries TRBV6-2 or TRBV6-3 and TRBJ2-1, with D perhaps TRBD2 (6 bases). V lost 5 bases, J lost 8 bases, and 10 bases lay in between. The CDR3 runs to 12 residues. Per the germline V gene, CDR1 is MNHEY and CDR2 is SVGEGT. This CDR3 is CASSLAFHEQFF. CDR3 nucleotide sequence: TGTGCCAGCAGTCTAGCGTTTCATGAGCAGTTCTTC.

A remark on this clonotype: One junction end disagrees with the germline gene, perhaps due to a read error. The rearrangement uses TRBV20-1 and TRBJ2-2, with D perhaps matching TRBD2 (5 bases). The CDR3 loop spans 14 amino acids. Germline CDR1 and CDR2: DFQATT and SNEGSKA (reference sequence). CDR3 sequence: CSAPARVRAGELSF. The DNA of the CDR3 is TGCAGTGCCCCCGCCCGGGTGAGGGCCGGGGAGCTGTCTTTT.

This clonotype was observed many times. The CDR3 DNA is TGTGCCAGCTCCGACAGGGACCCCTACGAGCAGTACTTC. It yields the protein CASSDRDPYEQYF. The chain couples TRBV28 to TRBJ2-7; 7 bases are shared with TRBD1. The CDR3 runs to 13 residues. V lost 8 bases and J lost 2; bases outside the gene matches: 6. Germline V lookup: CDR1 MDHEN, CDR2 SYDVKM.

This clonotype was detected many times. A read error is possible here, since a much larger clone lies one base away. The V gene is TRBV7-9, the J gene TRBJ1-2, with D perhaps TRBD1 (5 bases). This CDR3 contains 17 residues. V lost 5 bases, J lost 4 bases, and 23 bases lay in between. Looked up from germline, CDR1 is SEHNR and CDR2 is FQNEAQ (reference sequence). CDR3 coding DNA: TGTGCCAGCAGCACGCAACACAGTGGGGCAGCCTCCTATGGCTACACCTTC. Translated: CASSTQHSGAASYGYTF.

Worth noting for this clonotype: A far larger clone is one base from this, pointing to a likely read error. The chain carries TRBV7-9 and TRBJ2-7; D might be TRBD1 or TRBD2, each matching 5 bases. The CDR3 has 13 amino acids. CDR1 is SEHNR and CDR2 is FQNEAQ in the germline V gene (reference sequence). The CDR3, as DNA: TGTGTCAGCAGTTACAACCCTCGGGGCGTGCAGTACTTC. As protein: CVSSYNPRGVQYF.

This clonotype was picked up many times. CDR3 bases: TGTGCCAGCAGCTTATCGCCTCTGGCTTTCTTT. The encoded protein is CASSLSPLAFF. The V gene is TRBV7-9, the J gene TRBJ1-1, with D hard to call. This CDR3 has 11 residues. The germline V gene encodes CDR1 SEHNR and CDR2 FQNEAQ (reference sequence). V was clipped by 2 bases and J by 11 bases, with 9 bases between them.

This clonotype appeared many times. The junction differs from germline at one of its ends, possibly a read error. The gene calls are TRBV7-9 and TRBJ1-6, with TRBD1 matching 8 bases. CDR3 length equals 15 residues. CDR1 and CDR2 from the germline V gene are SEHNR and FQNEAQ (reference sequence). The CDR3 loop reads CASSPADREGSPPHF. In DNA, the CDR3 is TGTGCCAGCAGCCCAGCGGACAGGGAGGGCTCACCCCCCCACTTT.

This clonotype came up a few times. This chain connects TRBV6-1 to TRBJ2-2, with D possibly being TRBD1 or TRBD2 (6 bases each). CDR3 length: 16 residues. V lost 4 bases and J lost 2, with 14 bases in between. The V gene's germline CDR1 is MNHNS and CDR2 SASEGT. The CDR3 nucleotides are TGTGCCAGCAGTGCGAAAGGGGGGATCAACACCGGGGAGCTGTTTTTT. Its protein is CASSAKGGINTGELFF.

This clonotype has a count of ten or more. Here the CDR3 reads CAWSVFGRSYNEQFF. The CDR3 DNA reads TGTGCCTGGAGTGTTTTCGGGAGGTCCTACAATGAGCAGTTCTTC. The V call is TRBV30, the J call TRBJ2-1; 7 bases fit TRBD2. CDR1 is GTSNPN, CDR2 SVGIG, per germline (reference sequence). V dropped 0 bases and J dropped 1; count of bases not matched to a gene: 3. CDR3 size: 15 residues.

This clonotype was observed at least ten times. CDR3 DNA: TGCAGTGCCCAAGGACAGGGGGGAAACACCGGGGAGCTGTTTTTT. Its translation is CSAQGQGGNTGELFF. The rearrangement uses TRBV20-1 and TRBJ2-2; 10 bases are a match to TRBD1. J gave up 2 bases and V 6 bases, and 6 bases lay outside the gene matches. Per the germline V gene, CDR1 is DFQATT and CDR2 is SNEGSKA (reference sequence). The CDR3 has 15 amino acids.

This clonotype was observed many times. The rearrangement joins TRBV5-1 to TRBJ1-5; D possibly corresponds to TRBD1 (6 bases). The CDR3 contains 14 residues. CDR1 SGHRS and CDR2 YFSETQ come from the germline V gene. The V end lost 1 base, the J end lost 7 bases, and 12 bases lay between the germline ends. CDR3 amino acids: CASSLYSGAQPQHF. The CDR3, as DNA: TGCGCCAGCAGCTTGTATTCAGGGGCCCAGCCCCAGCATTTT.

This clonotype came up a few times. This sequence may be a read error, since a much larger clone differs from it by one base. The V call is TRBV5-1, the J call TRBJ2-7, with D hard to call. The germline V and J ends were trimmed by 3 bases and 2 bases, with 12 bases remaining between them. This CDR3 has 14 residues. The V gene's germline CDR1 is SGHRS and CDR2 YFSETQ. CDR3 in DNA: TGCGCCAGCAGCTCTCCAGCAGATCCCTACGAGCAGTACTTC. Amino acid sequence: CASSSPADPYEQYF.

With regard to this clonotype: A far more abundant clone sits one base away, making this likely a read error. This sequence joins TRBV2 and TRBJ2-7; D is possibly TRBD1 or TRBD2 (6 bases each). Germline V gene data show CDR1 as SNHLY and CDR2 as FYNNEI. CDR3 length: 14 residues. V was shortened by 5 bases and J by 0 bases, with 11 bases between the two germline ends. CDR3 in amino acids: CASSRRGPSYEQYF. The CDR3 DNA sequence: TGTGCCAGCAGTAGACGGGGGCCCTCCTACGAGCAGTACTTC. Complete variable domain (other parts from reference TRBV2 and TRBJ2-7): EPEVTQTPSHQVTQMGQEVILRCVPISNHLYFYWYRQILGQKVEFLVSFYNNEISEKSEIFDDQFSVERPDGSNFTLKIRSTKLEDSAMYFCASSRRGPSYEQYFGPGTRLTVT.

There are many counts of this clonotype. The chain has TRBV24-1 and TRBJ2-1; 9 nucleotides agree with TRBD2. Losses at the gene ends were 3 bases for V and 4 bases for J; bases not matched to a gene: 3. This CDR3 has 15 amino acids. Germline CDR1 and CDR2: KGHDR and SFDVKD. The CDR3 loop reads CATSDGLAFYNEQFF. For the CDR3, the DNA is TGTGCCACCAGTGATGGACTAGCGTTTTACAATGAGCAGTTCTTC.

The rearrangement links TRBV2 to TRBJ2-1; D is unresolved. Trimming took 5 bases from V and 2 from J, leaving 16 bases between them. Germline CDR1 is SNHLY and CDR2 is FYNNEI. This CDR3 spans 16 amino acids. In DNA form, the CDR3 reads TGTGCCAGCAGTCAGGACGGGTCTCCCCCCTACAATGAGCAGTTCTTC. Translated: CASSQDGSPPYNEQFF. Drawing the rest from reference TRBV2 and TRBJ2-1, the complete variable domain is EPEVTQTPSHQVTQMGQEVILRCVPISNHLYFYWYRQILGQKVEFLVSFYNNEISEKSEIFDDQFSVERPDGSNFTLKIRSTKLEDSAMYFCASSQDGSPPYNEQFFGPGTRLTVL.

This clonotype was recorded at least ten times. The rearrangement links TRBV7-9 to TRBJ2-1; D is uncertain. This CDR3 region has 13 residues. Germline V gives CDR1 SEHNR, CDR2 FQNEAQ (reference sequence). The V end was cut by 3 bases, the J end by 8 bases, with 11 bases between. CDR3 nucleotide sequence: TGTGCCAGCAGCTTTTCTAGGATAGATGAGCAGTTCTTC. As protein: CASSFSRIDEQFF.

Many counts were recorded for this clonotype. DNA of the CDR3: TGCGCCAGCAGCTTGGTGGGCAGGGACGCCTACGAGCAGTACTTC. Translated: CASSLVGRDAYEQYF. This rearrangement joins TRBV5-1 to TRBJ2-7, with D perhaps assigned TRBD1 or TRBD2 (5 bases each). The CDR3 is made up of 15 amino acids. With 0 bases removed from V and 2 bases from J, the gap between germline ends came to 12 bases. The germline gives CDR1 SGHRS, CDR2 YFSETQ.